This T cell receptor beta chain was obtained from a study of cytomegalovirus exposure and HLA in healthy donors. Trimming left V 5 bases short and J 5 bases short, with 16 bases between. The germline gives CDR1 SGHRS, CDR2 YFSETQ. The CDR3 has 14 amino acids. Researchers ran the PCR with 60 Vbeta and 13 Jbeta primers. Some clones are missing from TCRdb's copy, which holds only in-frame ones; the method was immunoSEQ multiplex PCR. Found here are just over 150,000 clones, around 76% of them singletons; the top ten hold less than 8.5%. In this sample, this clone turned up a few times. The TCR was taken from a man aged 35 to 55 in good health and CMV-seropositive. The sequencing input was PBMCs. The rearrangement uses TRBV5-1 and TRBJ2-5, with D perhaps matching TRBD1 (5 bases). The CDR3 sequence is CASSTWGPKETQYF. The CDR3 coding sequence is TGCGCCAGCAGTACGTGGGGCCCGAAGGAGACCCAGTACTTC.